The source of this T cell receptor beta chain is a study of blood T cell repertoires in COVID-19. Background on the study: Sample material is recorded as cDNA or gDNA derived from T cells, B-cell-depleted T cells, or PBMCs.

There are 14 residues in the CDR3. The germline V and J ends were trimmed by 0 bases and 2 bases, with 7 bases remaining between them. Germline V gives CDR1 MDHEN, CDR2 SYDVKM. In the original analysis: Amplified reference gene primers provided the basis for estimating nucleated cell counts. The repertoire was sequenced with immunoSEQ multiplex PCR; TCRdb's copy has only in-frame clones and lacks some. Clone size and V and J calls were adopted from that table, with D and trimming inferred from the DNA. This sample has 200,000 to 250,000 clones, with nearly 90% found just once. This sequence was found in a woman between 18 and 29 years old who had recovered from COVID-19. The V gene is TRBV28, the J gene TRBJ1-2; TRBD1 is a possible D gene (5 bases). Sequenced: peripheral blood. The DNA for the CDR3 is TGTGCCAGCAGTTTATGGGGGCCAAACTATGGCTACACCTTC. This gives the protein CASSLWGPNYGYTF.